This T cell receptor beta chain was observed in a study of blood T cell repertoires in COVID-19. Turning to the study itself: COVID-19 samples from acute and convalescent phases originated in the United States, Italy and Spain. T cells, B-cell-depleted T cells, or PBMCs supplied cDNA or gDNA.

Source study methods: Estimation of nucleated cell counts relied on the amplification of reference gene primers. TCRdb keeps only in-frame clones here, not all; method: immunoSEQ multiplex PCR. V and J calls and clone size are as listed in that table; D and trimming were resolved from the DNA. The sample contains some 670,000 clones, approximately 90% of which appear only once. This sequence originates from a woman between 18 and 29 years old with acute or convalescent COVID-19. The source material was peripheral blood.

This chain's CDR3 is CASSGSSSQYF. The CDR3, as DNA: TGTGCCAGCAGTGGGAGTAGTTCCCAGTACTTC. The V gene is TRBV12-3 or TRBV12-4, the J gene TRBJ2-5, with D perhaps matching TRBD2 (5 bases). This CDR3 spans 11 amino acids. V was cut by 5 bases and J by 9 bases, with 10 bases left in between.